The following is a T cell receptor beta chain sequence with its context. This CDR3 contains 12 residues. V was shortened by 4 bases and J by 8 bases, with 14 bases between the two germline ends. Per germline, CDR1 GTSNPN and CDR2 SVGIG (reference sequence). Original methodology: Reference gene primer amplification in the assay estimated nucleated cell counts. Clones were sequenced by immunoSEQ multiplex PCR, and TCRdb holds only the in-frame ones, with some missing. The V and J calls and clone size are taken from that table; D and trimming were inferred from the DNA. This sample has almost 400,000 clones, with roughly 86% found just once. This sample was taken from a study of blood T cell repertoires in COVID-19. Two negative PCRs, clearance, or symptom resolution characterized the recovered Cohort 3 donors.

Sequences were obtained from PBMCs or T cells enriched from blood (not recorded which). The chain is built from TRBV30 and TRBJ1-1, with D maybe TRBD1 (6 bases). This clonotype was obtained from a woman younger than 45 who had recovered from COVID-19. CDR3 coding DNA: TGTGCCTGGATTCAGGGGACGCAGGAAGCTTTCTTT. Protein sequence: CAWIQGTQEAFF.